The subject of this entry is one T cell receptor (beta chain). The antigen is unknown. The data belong to a study of CXCR3-negative and CXCR3-positive naive CD8 T cells. Study results and limitations: Compared with CXCR3-negative naive cells, CXCR3-positive naive cells showed more hydrophobic TRB CDR3s.

Cells classed as naive CD8+ T cells were CD45RO-CCR7+CD27+CD95-. The CDR3 contains 17 residues. Per the germline V gene, CDR1 is WNHNN and CDR2 is SYGVQD (reference sequence). Carrying UMI labels, the TRB cDNA libraries were prepared through 5' RACE. One entry per CDR3 protein, without DNA, is what TCRdb gives after re-calling the 5' RACE reads. Seen in this sample are roughly 120,000 distinct CDR3 sequences; the ten most common clones hold 0.5% to 0.75%. This rearrangement joins TRBV10-1 to TRBJ2-1; the D call of TRBD2 rests on TCRdb alone, since no DNA is present to check it. The sequenced sample consisted of naive CXCR3+ CD8+ T cells from blood. Subset indicated: CD45RO-CCR7+CD27+CD95- naive CD8+ T cells expressing CXCR3 (TNR3+). The source is a human donor in good health. Some clones in this sample may be carry-over from other donors' samples. The CDR3 spells CACSDPSKTAGKVEQFF.